This T cell receptor beta chain is from a study of PD-L1 blockade in urothelial cancer. Overall study: Most patients, about 85% of the roughly 30, were males with bladder-origin cancer.

CDR1 SGHNT and CDR2 YYREEE come from the germline V gene (reference sequence). This CDR3 comprises 15 residues. Trimming at V came to 0 bases and at J to 2 bases, leaving 2 bases not matched to a gene. TCRdb keeps only in-frame clones here, not all; method: immunoSEQ multiplex PCR. The sample shows approximately 51,000 clones, 70% to 90% of them seen only once. V and J are TRBV5-4 and TRBJ2-3, with TRBD2 identical over 8 bases. The origin of this receptor is a man aged 60-69 years with urothelial cancer. The sequenced sample was PBMCs, obtained around atezolizumab (anti-PD-L1) treatment. In nucleotides, the CDR3 is TGTGCCAGCAGCTTGGAGCGGGGGAACACAGATACGCAGTATTTT. As protein: CASSLERGNTDTQYF.